Listed below are T cell receptor beta chains from one sample, sequenced in a study of blood T cell repertoires in COVID-19. The assay was immunoSEQ multiplex PCR, and TCRdb's table has in-frame clones only and misses some. The data hold 62,000 or so clones, with 88% observed a single time. The sample comprised peripheral blood. These receptors were obtained from a human donor in a cohort sampled during active COVID-19. Both conserved end residues are part of each CDR3. D genes are given only for firm matches. The size entry is marked missing in some rows and otherwise reads once, few, many or a size class.

DNA | CDR3 | D | J | V | length | size
TGTGCCAGCAGCCCCCCAGGGCACGCACGGGGGGAAAAACTGTTTTTT | CASSPPGHARGEKLFF | NA | TRBJ1-4 | TRBV7-2 | 16 | few
TGTGCCAGCAGTGACCTGGCTGGCTACACCTTC | CASSDLAGYTF | NA | TRBJ1-2 | TRBV6-1 | 11 | few
TGTGCCAGCATCCGAGGGGGGGGGCATCAGCCCCAGCATTTT | CASIRGGGHQPQHF | NA | TRBJ1-5 | TRBV6-5 | 14 | few
TGTGCCAGCAGTGAGGGCGGCGGGGCCAAAAACATTCAGTACTTC | CASSEGGGAKNIQYF | NA | TRBJ2-4 | TRBV6-1 | 15 | once
TGTGCCAGTAGTACGACAGGGAATGGGGCCGGGGAGCTGTTTTTT | CASSTTGNGAGELFF | TRBD1 | TRBJ2-2 | TRBV19 | 15 | few
TGTGCCAGCAGACATAGTGGGACAGGGGTTTCACCCCTCCACTTT | CASRHSGTGVSPLHF | TRBD1 | TRBJ1-6 | TRBV3-1/TRBV3-2 | 15 | NA
TGTGCTAGTGGTTTGTCCTCACTAGCGGGAGGGCTTACAGATACGCAGTATTTT | CASGLSSLAGGLTDTQYF | TRBD2 | TRBJ2-3 | TRBV12-5 | 18 | NA
TGTGCCAGCAGCCCACAGGGTTTAGGAGCAAATGAGCAGTTCTTC | CASSPQGLGANEQFF | NA | TRBJ2-1 | TRBV9 | 15 | NA
TGTGCCAGCAGCCAGGGAGGTGTCTCCTACAATGAGCAGTTCTTC | CASSQGGVSYNEQFF | NA | TRBJ2-1 | TRBV11-3 | 15 | NA
TGTGCCAGCAGTTCCGGTTTTTCGGAGACCCAGTACTTC | CASSSGFSETQYF | NA | TRBJ2-5 | TRBV12-3/TRBV12-4 | 13 | NA
TGTGCCAGCAGCCAAACTAGGACCGGAGGGGTCCTGTTTTTT | CASSQTRTGGVLFF | NA | TRBJ2-2 | TRBV4-2 | 14 | few
TGTGCCAGCAGCTTTGCCGGGACAGGGGAAGAAAAACTGTTTTTT | CASSFAGTGEEKLFF | TRBD1 | TRBJ1-4 | TRBV5-6 | 15 | NA
TGTGCCAGCAGCTTGGCCCAGAGCAATCAGCCCCAGCATTTT | CASSLAQSNQPQHF | NA | TRBJ1-5 | TRBV11-3 | 14 | NA
TGTGCCAGCAGCTTGGCCTCACAGGGGGCGCAAGGAAAACTGTTTTTT | CASSLASQGAQGKLFF | TRBD1 | TRBJ1-4 | TRBV5-4 | 16 | NA
TGTGCCAGCTCACCACGGAATCTTCAGGGGTCGGATCAGCCCCAGCATTTT | CASSPRNLQGSDQPQHF | NA | TRBJ1-5 | TRBV18 | 17 | NA
TGCAGTGCTAGTGTTTGGGACAGGGGTTACACTGAAGCTTTCTTT | CSASVWDRGYTEAFF | TRBD1 | TRBJ1-1 | TRBV20-1 | 15 | NA
TGTGCCAGCAGTTCCTCCGGGACAGGGCCATACGAGCAGTACTTC | CASSSSGTGPYEQYF | TRBD1 | TRBJ2-7 | TRBV28 | 15 | once
TGTGCCAGCGCCTTCCTAACAGGGTTGAACACCGGGGAGCTGTTTTTT | CASAFLTGLNTGELFF | NA | TRBJ2-2 | TRBV5-6 | 16 | NA
TGTGCCAGCAAAGGGGAACAAATCAGCAATCAGCCCCAGCATTTT | CASKGEQISNQPQHF | NA | TRBJ1-5 | TRBV2 | 15 | NA
TGTGCCAGCAGAACTACCCGGGACAGGGAGGATCACGAGCAGTACTTC | CASRTTRDREDHEQYF | TRBD1 | TRBJ2-7 | TRBV3-1/TRBV3-2 | 16 | few
TGCGCCAGCAGTGAACAGGGGGCTGGCGGGGAGCTGTTTTTT | CASSEQGAGGELFF | TRBD1 | TRBJ2-2 | TRBV10-2 | 14 | NA
TGTGCCAGCAGCACAGCGGCGTATGGCTACACCTTC | CASSTAAYGYTF | NA | TRBJ1-2 | TRBV7-2 | 12 | NA
TGTGCCAGCAGTCCCCAGGGTCGCGAGCAGTTCTTC | CASSPQGREQFF | NA | TRBJ2-1 | TRBV27 | 12 | once
TGTGCCTGGAGTTTCACAGCGGCACAAGAGACCCAGTACTTC | CAWSFTAAQETQYF | NA | TRBJ2-5 | TRBV30 | 14 | NA
TGCGCCAGCAGCCAAGATCAGGGGATGGCCTACAATGAGCAGTTCTTC | CASSQDQGMAYNEQFF | NA | TRBJ2-1 | TRBV4-3 | 16 | few
TGTGCCAGCAGCCAGGACAGGAATCAGCCCCAGCATTTT | CASSQDRNQPQHF | TRBD1 | TRBJ1-5 | TRBV7-3 | 13 | NA
TGTGCCAGCAGCCAAGCTCCTATAGATACGCAGTATTTT | CASSQAPIDTQYF | NA | TRBJ2-3 | TRBV3-1/TRBV3-2 | 13 | NA
TGTGCCAGCTCACTCCAGGGGGGCACTGAAGCTTTCTTT | CASSLQGGTEAFF | TRBD1 | TRBJ1-1 | TRBV18 | 13 | NA
TGTGCCAGTAGCCGACCGGGGACAGGGAATCAGCCCCAGCATTTT | CASSRPGTGNQPQHF | TRBD1 | TRBJ1-5 | TRBV19 | 15 | NA
TGCAGCGTTGAAGATCTGAGGGGGCCCAATTACGAGCAGTACTTC | CSVEDLRGPNYEQYF | TRBD1 | TRBJ2-7 | TRBV29-1 | 15 | NA
TGTGCCAGCAGCTTAGGCATCCACGGAGGGCTGAACACTGAAGCTTTCTTT | CASSLGIHGGLNTEAFF | NA | TRBJ1-1 | TRBV7-6 | 17 | few
TGTGCCAGCAGCGACTCGAGGGCTCCCTACGAGCAGTACTTC | CASSDSRAPYEQYF | NA | TRBJ2-7 | TRBV3-1/TRBV3-2 | 14 | NA
TGTGCCAGCAGCCCCCCCACCAGAAACTATGGCTACACCTTC | CASSPPTRNYGYTF | NA | TRBJ1-2 | TRBV7-8 | 14 | NA
TGTGCCAGCAGCCCAACCTACAGGGGCACCTACGAGCAGTACTTC | CASSPTYRGTYEQYF | TRBD1 | TRBJ2-7 | TRBV7-9 | 15 | NA
TGTGCCAGCTCACGAGGGGACTGGGGTGGCGAGACCCAGTACTTC | CASSRGDWGGETQYF | NA | TRBJ2-5 | TRBV18 | 15 | once